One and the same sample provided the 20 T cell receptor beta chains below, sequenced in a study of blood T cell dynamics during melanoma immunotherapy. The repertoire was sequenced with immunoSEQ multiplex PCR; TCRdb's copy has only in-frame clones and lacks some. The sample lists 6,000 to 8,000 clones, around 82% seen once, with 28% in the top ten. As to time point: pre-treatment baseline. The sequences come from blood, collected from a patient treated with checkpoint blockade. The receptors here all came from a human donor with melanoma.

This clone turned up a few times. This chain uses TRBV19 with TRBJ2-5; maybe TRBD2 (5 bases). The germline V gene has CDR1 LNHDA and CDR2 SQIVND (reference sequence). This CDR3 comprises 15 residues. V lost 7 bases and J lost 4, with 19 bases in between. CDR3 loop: CASTLGGLTGETQYF. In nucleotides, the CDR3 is TGTGCCAGTACCCTAGGAGGCCTGACGGGAGAGACCCAGTACTTC.

The CDR3 bases are TGTGCCAGCAGTTACGGACAGCTATCCTACGAGCAGTACTTC. Residues: CASSYGQLSYEQYF. The chain combines TRBV6-6 with TRBJ2-7; tentative D call: TRBD1 (6 bases). The V and J ends lost 2 bases and 1 base respectively, with 9 bases between them. This CDR3 has 14 residues. CDR1 and CDR2 (germline): MNHNY, SVGAGI (reference sequence).

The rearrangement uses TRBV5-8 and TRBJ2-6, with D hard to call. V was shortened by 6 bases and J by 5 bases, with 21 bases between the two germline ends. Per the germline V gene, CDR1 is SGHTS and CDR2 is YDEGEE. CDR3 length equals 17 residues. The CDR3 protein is CASKRVSTQSRANVLTF. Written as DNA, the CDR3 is TGTGCCAGCAAACGTGTATCCACACAAAGTCGGGCCAACGTCCTGACTTTC.

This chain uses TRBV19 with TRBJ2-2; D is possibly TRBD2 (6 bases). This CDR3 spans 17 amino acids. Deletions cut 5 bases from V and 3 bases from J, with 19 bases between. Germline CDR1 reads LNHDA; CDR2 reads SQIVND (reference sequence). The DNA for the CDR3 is TGTGCCAGTAGTTCTTGGGACTGGGGGTTGGACACCGGGGAGCTGTTTTTT. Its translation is CASSSWDWGLDTGELFF.

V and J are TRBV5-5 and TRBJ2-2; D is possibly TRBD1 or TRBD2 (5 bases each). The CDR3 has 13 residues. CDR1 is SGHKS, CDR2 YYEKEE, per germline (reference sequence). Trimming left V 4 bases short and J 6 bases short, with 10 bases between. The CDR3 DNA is TGTGCCAGCAGCACGATGGGGGCCGGGGAGCTGTTTTTT. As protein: CASSTMGAGELFF.

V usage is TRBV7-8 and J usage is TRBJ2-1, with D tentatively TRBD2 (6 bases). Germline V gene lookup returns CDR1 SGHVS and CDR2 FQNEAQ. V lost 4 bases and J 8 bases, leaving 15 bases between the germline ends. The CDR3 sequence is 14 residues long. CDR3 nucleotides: TGTGCCAGCAGCTCCTGGGACTCGAGGGATGAGCAGTTCTTC. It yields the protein CASSSWDSRDEQFF. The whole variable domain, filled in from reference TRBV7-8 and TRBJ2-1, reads GAGVSQSPRYKVAKRGQDVALRCDPISGHVSLFWYQQALGQGPEFLTYFQNEAQLDKSGLPSDRFFAERPEGSVSTLKIQRTQQEDSAVYLCASSSWDSRDEQFFGPGTRLTVL.

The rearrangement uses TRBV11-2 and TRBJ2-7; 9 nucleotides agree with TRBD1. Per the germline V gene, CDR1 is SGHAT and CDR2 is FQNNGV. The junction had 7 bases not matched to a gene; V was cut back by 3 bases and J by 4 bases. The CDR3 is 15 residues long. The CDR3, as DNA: TGTGCCAGCAGCTTGGTGACAGGGGGGTGGTACGAGCAGTACTTC. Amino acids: CASSLVTGGWYEQYF.

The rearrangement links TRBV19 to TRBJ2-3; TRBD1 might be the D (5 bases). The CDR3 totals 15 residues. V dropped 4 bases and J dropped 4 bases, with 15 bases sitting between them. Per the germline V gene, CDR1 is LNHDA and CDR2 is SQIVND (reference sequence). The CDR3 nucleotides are TGTGCCAGTAGTAGTCAGGGCACAAGAGCAGATACGCAGTATTTT. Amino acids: CASSSQGTRADTQYF. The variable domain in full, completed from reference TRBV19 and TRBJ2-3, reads DGGITQSPKYLFRKEGQNVTLSCEQNLNHDAMYWYRQDPGQGLRLIYYSQIVNDFQKGDIAEGYSVSREKKESFPLTVTSAQKNPTAFYLCASSSQGTRADTQYFGPGTRLTVL.

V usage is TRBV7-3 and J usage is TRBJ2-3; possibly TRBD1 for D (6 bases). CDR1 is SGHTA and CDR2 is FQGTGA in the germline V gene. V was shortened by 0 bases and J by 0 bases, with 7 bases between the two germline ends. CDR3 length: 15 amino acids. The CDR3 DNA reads TGTGCCAGCAGCTTAACAGGGGGTAGCACAGATACGCAGTATTTT. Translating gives CASSLTGGSTDTQYF.

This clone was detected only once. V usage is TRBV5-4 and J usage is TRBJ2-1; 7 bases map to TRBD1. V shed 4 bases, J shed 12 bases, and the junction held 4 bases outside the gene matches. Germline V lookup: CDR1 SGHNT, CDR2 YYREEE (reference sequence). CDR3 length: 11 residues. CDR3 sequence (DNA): TGTGCCAGCAGCCTGGACAGGATGCAGTTCTTC. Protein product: CASSLDRMQFF.

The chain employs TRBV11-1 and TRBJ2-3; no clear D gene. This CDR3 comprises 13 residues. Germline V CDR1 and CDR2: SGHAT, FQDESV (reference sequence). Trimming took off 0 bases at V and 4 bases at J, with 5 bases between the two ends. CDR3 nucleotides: TGTGCCAGCAGCTTAGCGGGCCCAGATACGCAGTATTTT. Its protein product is CASSLAGPDTQYF.

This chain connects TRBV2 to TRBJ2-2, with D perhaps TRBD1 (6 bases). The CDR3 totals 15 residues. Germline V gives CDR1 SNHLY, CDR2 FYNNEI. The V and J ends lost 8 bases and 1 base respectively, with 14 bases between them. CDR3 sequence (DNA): TGTGCCAGCCAGTCCCAGACAGGGAACACCGGGGAGCTGTTTTTT. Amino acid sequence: CASQSQTGNTGELFF.

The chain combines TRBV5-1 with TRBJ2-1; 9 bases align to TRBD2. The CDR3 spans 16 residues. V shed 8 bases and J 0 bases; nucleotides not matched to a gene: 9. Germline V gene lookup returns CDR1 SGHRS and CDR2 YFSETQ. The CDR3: CASGGGGAPSYNEQFF. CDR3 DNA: TGCGCCAGTGGAGGCGGGGGGGCCCCCTCCTACAATGAGCAGTTCTTC. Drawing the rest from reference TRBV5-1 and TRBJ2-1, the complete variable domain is KAGVTQTPRYLIKTRGQQVTLSCSPISGHRSVSWYQQTPGQGLQFLFEYFSETQRNKGNFPGRFSGRQFSNSRSEMNVSTLELGDSALYLCASGGGGAPSYNEQFFGPGTRLTVL.

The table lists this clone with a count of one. CDR3 residues: CAWSPQQGTAIAGDTGELFF. The CDR3, as DNA: TGTGCCTGGAGTCCTCAGCAAGGGACCGCTATAGCGGGAGACACCGGGGAGCTGTTTTTT. This sequence joins TRBV30 and TRBJ2-2, with TRBD2 identical over 9 bases. V lost 2 bases and J lost 3; bases outside the gene matches: 19. The V gene's germline CDR1 is GTSNPN and CDR2 SVGIG (reference sequence). The CDR3 is 20 residues long.

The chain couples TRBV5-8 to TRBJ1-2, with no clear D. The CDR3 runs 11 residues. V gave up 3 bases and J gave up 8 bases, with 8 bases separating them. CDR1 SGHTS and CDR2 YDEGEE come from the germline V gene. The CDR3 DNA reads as TGTGCCAGCAGCTCCCTTTGGGGCTACACCTTC. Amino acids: CASSSLWGYTF. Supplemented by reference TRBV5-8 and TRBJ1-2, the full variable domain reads EAGVTQSPTHLIKTRGQQATLRCSPISGHTSVYWYQQALGLGLQFLLWYDEGEERNRGNFPPRFSGRQFPNYSSELNVNALELEDSALYLCASSSLWGYTFGSGTRLTVV.

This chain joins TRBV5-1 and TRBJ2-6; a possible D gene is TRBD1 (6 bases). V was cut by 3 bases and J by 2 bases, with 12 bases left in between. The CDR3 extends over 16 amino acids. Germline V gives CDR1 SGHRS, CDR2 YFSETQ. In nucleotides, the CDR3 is TGCGCCAGCAGCTCCCGGACAGTCCCTGGGGCCAACGTCCTGACTTTC. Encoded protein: CASSSRTVPGANVLTF. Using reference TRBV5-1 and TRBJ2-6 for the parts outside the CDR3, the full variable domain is KAGVTQTPRYLIKTRGQQVTLSCSPISGHRSVSWYQQTPGQGLQFLFEYFSETQRNKGNFPGRFSGRQFSNSRSEMNVSTLELGDSALYLCASSSRTVPGANVLTFGAGSRLTVL.

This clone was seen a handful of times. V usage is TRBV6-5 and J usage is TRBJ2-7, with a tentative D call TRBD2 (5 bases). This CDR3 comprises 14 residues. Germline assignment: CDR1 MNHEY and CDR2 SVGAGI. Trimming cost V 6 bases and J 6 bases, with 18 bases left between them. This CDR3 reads CASRTDGVPLEQYF. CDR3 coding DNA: TGTGCCAGCAGGACCGACGGGGTCCCCCTCGAGCAGTACTTC.

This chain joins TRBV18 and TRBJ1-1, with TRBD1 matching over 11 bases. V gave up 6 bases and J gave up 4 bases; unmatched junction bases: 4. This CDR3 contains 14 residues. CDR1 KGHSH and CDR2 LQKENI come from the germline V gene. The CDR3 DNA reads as TGTGCCAGCTCCACCGGGACAGGGGGCACTGAAGCTTTCTTT. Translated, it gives CASSTGTGGTEAFF.

The CDR3 nucleotides read TGTGCCAGCAGCCCTACGGGAGGGGGTTCACCCCTCCACTTT. Its translation is CASSPTGGGSPLHF. The chain recombines TRBV7-3 with TRBJ1-6, with D perhaps TRBD1 (6 bases). V lost 5 bases to trimming and J lost 9 bases, with 14 bases between them. Germline V lookup: CDR1 SGHTA, CDR2 FQGTGA. This CDR3 has 14 amino acids. Full variable domain (missing parts from reference TRBV7-3 and TRBJ1-6): GAGVSQTPSNKVTEKGKYVELRCDPISGHTALYWYRQSLGQGPEFLIYFQGTGAADDSGLPNDRFFAVRPEGSVSTLKIQRTERGDSAVYLCASSPTGGGSPLHFGNGTRLTVT.

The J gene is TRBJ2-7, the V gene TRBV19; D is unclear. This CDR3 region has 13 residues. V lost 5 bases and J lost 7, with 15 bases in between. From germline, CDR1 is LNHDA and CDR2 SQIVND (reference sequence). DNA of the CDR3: TGTGCCAGTAGTTCCACTGGGCTGAATGAGCAGTACTTC. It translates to CASSSTGLNEQYF.